This TCR beta chain emerged from a study of T cell changes during pregnancy in multiple sclerosis (dated by TCRdb to the late 2010s). With respect to the entire study: Changes in the T cell repertoire over the course of pregnancy were examined in this study in women with multiple sclerosis.

About this clone itself: The antigen it recognizes is unknown. No much larger clonotype is one base removed from it; base qualities were not supplied.

V is pruned by 0 bases and J by 5 bases, leaving 20 bases of the junction without a gene match. The germline V gene (reference sequence) supplies CDR1 LNHNV and CDR2 YYDKDF. From the cysteine up to the phenylalanine, the CDR3 has a length of 20 residues. Just CDR3 DNA is preserved here, 60 bases in frame from base 1. The library was prepared using the immunoSEQ multiplex PCR assay. Sourced from immuneACCESS, this table was stored by TCRdb with only in-frame sequences that have V and J called. A share of the clones is absent; for the studies checked, an unresolved V gene accounts for under half, and the remainder has no known explanation. A total of 60,000 to 65,000 clones appear in this sample, around 92% of them only once. 2.3% of the sample rests with the top ten.

This receptor was obtained from a female donor with multiple sclerosis, enrolled in a pregnancy study. This sample comprised peripheral blood, obtained in the first trimester of pregnancy. This chain joins TRBV15 to TRBJ1-1; TRBD1 fits 8 bases in the junction. The DNA is as follows: TGTGCCACCAGCAGAGATCCCCCCACGACCCCACGGACAGGGCGGACTGAAGCTTTCTTT. Its amino acids are CATSRDPPTTPRTGRTEAFF.